This T cell receptor beta chain was sequenced during a study of cytomegalovirus exposure and HLA in healthy donors. Study conclusions and caveats: According to a later analysis, most TCR beta chains associated with CMV appeared HLA-restricted. With DRB1 most and HLA-C fewest, TCR association rates differed between HLA loci in a later analysis. In an earlier analysis, about 87% or about 30%: the productive usage of most TCR beta V segments. A classifier reportedly called cytomegalovirus status with high sensitivity and specificity.

Germline lookup yields CDR1 SGHRS and CDR2 YFSETQ. The CDR3 sequence is 14 residues long. With 6 bases clipped from V and 3 bases from J, the junction kept 5 bases outside the gene matches. PCR employed 60 Vbeta and 13 Jbeta primers. The data were produced by immunoSEQ multiplex PCR, yet TCRdb's version contains in-frame clones alone and is incomplete. The sample contains 140,000 to 150,000 clones, about 80% of which appear only once. Concerning this clone itself: Its antigen is not identified.

This TCR came from a woman aged 18-35 years in good health and CMV-seropositive. Sequencing was done on a sample of PBMCs. This rearrangement joins TRBV5-1 to TRBJ2-7, with TRBD1 identical over 11 bases. As DNA, the CDR3 is TGCGCCAGCATGCCGGGACAGGGGGGCTACGAGCAGTACTTC. As protein: CASMPGQGGYEQYF.